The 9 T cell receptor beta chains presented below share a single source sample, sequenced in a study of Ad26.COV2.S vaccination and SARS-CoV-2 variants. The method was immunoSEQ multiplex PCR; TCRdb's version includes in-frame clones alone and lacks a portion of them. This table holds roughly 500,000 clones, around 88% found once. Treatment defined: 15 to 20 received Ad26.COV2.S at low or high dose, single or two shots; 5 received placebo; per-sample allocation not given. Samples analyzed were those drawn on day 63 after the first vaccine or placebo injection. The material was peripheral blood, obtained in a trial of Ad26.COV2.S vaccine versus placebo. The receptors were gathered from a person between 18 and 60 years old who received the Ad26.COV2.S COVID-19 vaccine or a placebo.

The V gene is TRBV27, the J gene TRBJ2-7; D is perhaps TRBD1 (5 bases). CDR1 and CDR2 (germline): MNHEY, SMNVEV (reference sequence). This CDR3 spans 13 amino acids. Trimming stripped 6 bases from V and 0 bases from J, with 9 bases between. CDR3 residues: CASRDTVSYEQYF. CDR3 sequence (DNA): TGTGCCAGCAGGGACACAGTCTCCTACGAGCAGTACTTC.

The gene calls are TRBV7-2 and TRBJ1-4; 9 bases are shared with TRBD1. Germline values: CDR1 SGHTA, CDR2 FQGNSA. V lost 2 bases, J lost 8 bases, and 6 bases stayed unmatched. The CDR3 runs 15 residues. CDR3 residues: CASSLTGGASEKLFF. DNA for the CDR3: TGTGCCAGCAGCTTAACAGGGGGCGCGAGCGAAAAACTGTTTTTT.

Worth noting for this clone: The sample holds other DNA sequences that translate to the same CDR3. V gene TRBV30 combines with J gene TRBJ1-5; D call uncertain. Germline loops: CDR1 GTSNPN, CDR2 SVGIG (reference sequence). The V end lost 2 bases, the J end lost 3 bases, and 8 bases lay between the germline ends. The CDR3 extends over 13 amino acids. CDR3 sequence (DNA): TGTGCCTGGAGTTCCCAGATCAATCAGCCCCAGCATTTT. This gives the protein CAWSSQINQPQHF.

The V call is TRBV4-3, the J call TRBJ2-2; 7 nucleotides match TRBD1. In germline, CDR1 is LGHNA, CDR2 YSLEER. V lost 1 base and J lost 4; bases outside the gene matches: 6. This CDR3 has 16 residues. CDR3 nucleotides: TGCGCCAGCAGCCAAGGGGAAGGGGGCCCCACCGGGGAGCTGTTTTTT. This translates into CASSQGEGGPTGELFF.

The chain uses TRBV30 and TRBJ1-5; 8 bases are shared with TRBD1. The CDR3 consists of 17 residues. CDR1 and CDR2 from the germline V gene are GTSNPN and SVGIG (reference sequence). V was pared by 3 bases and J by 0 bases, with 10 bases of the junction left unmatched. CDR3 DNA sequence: TGTGCCTGGAGCATAGACAGGGGCCCCTATAGCAATCAGCCCCAGCATTTT. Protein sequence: CAWSIDRGPYSNQPQHF. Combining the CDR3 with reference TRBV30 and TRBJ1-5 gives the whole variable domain SQTIHQWPATLVQPVGSPLSLECTVEGTSNPNLYWYRQAAGRGLQLLFYSVGIGQISSEVPQNLSASRPQDRQFILSSKKLLLSDSGFYLCAWSIDRGPYSNQPQHFGDGTRLSIL.

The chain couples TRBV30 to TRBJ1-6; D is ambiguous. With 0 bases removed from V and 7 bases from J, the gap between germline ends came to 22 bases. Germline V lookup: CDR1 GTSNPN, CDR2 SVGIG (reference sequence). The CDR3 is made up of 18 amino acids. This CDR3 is CAWSVGFRNTQGNSPLHF. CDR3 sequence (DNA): TGTGCCTGGAGTGTAGGGTTTCGTAACACTCAAGGAAATTCACCCCTCCACTTT.

The CDR3 nucleotides are TGCAGCGTTGAATGGACTGTGGCGGATACGCAGTATTTT. Translation gives CSVEWTVADTQYF. This chain joins TRBV29-1 and TRBJ2-3; tentatively, D is TRBD2 (5 bases). Germline values: CDR1 SQVTM, CDR2 ANQGSEA. V shed 2 bases and J shed 6 bases, with 12 bases lying between them. The CDR3 spans 13 residues.

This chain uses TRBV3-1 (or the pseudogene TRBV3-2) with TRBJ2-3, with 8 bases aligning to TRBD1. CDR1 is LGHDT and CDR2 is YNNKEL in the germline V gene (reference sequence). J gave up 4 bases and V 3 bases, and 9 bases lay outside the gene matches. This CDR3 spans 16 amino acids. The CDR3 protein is CASSQDGRGPSDTQYF. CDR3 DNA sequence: TGTGCCAGCAGCCAGGATGGCAGGGGGCCATCAGATACGCAGTATTTT.

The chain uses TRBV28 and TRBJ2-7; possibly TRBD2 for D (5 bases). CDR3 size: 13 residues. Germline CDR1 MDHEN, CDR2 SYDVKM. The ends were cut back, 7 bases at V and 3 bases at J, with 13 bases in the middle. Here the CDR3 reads CASTRYRGYEQYF. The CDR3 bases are TGTGCCAGCACCCGATATCGGGGCTACGAGCAGTACTTC.